This is a list of T cell receptor beta chains from one sample in a study of OX40 agonist ivuxolimab in advanced cancers. Libraries were prepared by immunoSEQ multiplex PCR; TCRdb keeps only in-frame clonotypes and omits some of them. The table shows fewer than 15,000 clones, with 80% to 90% occurring only once. Sequences were derived from CD4+ or CD8+ T cells sorted from blood, sampled in a trial of the OX40 agonist ivuxolimab. The source is an adult with an advanced solid tumor such as melanoma, head and neck, liver or kidney cancer. Both conserved end residues are part of each CDR3.

TRBV4-1,TRBJ2-2,CASSAGELFF
TRBV4-3,TRBJ2-3,CASSQDGLAGADTQYF
TRBV6-5,TRBJ2-7,CASRGYHSYEQYF
TRBV10-3,TRBJ2-1,CAISESILNEQFF
TRBV19,TRBJ1-2,CASSPWEATYGYTF
TRBV4-3,TRBJ2-1,CASSQGSGPPSFNEQFF
TRBV2,TRBJ2-7,CASSEGQGRYEQYF
TRBV28,TRBJ2-1,CASSYGFFGEQFF
TRBV9,TRBJ2-3,CASSVGPSTDTQYF
TRBV7-8,TRBJ2-1,CASSSSRDRVFHEQFF
TRBV2,TRBJ2-7,CALIKQAPYEQYF
TRBV7-8,TRBJ1-1,CASSLGTGGSGTEAFF
TRBV6-1,TRBJ2-7,CASSVLGGGYYEQYF
TRBV7-9,TRBJ2-1,CASSNRDSFYNEQFF
TRBV28,TRBJ1-1,CASSFSTTPMNTEAFF
TRBV18,TRBJ1-5,CASSPPNQPQHF
TRBV27,TRBJ2-1,CASSFTSGRTGEQFF
TRBV13,TRBJ1-6,CASSSDRLTPLHF
TRBV2,TRBJ2-7,CASSPGGATLYEQYF
TRBV5-1,TRBJ2-7,CASSFGTVYEQYF
TRBV6-5,TRBJ1-4,CASSYSIRSAKLFF
TRBV28,TRBJ2-1,CASSWRGVNEQFF
TRBV11-3,TRBJ2-1,CASSFLSYNEQFF
TRBV7-6,TRBJ2-7,CASTPGEEDEQYF
TRBV6-6,TRBJ2-7,CASSREALREQYF
TRBV11-2,TRBJ2-1,CASSARGQGGAEQFF
TRBV7-3,TRBJ2-1,CASGAGDNEQFF
TRBV2,TRBJ2-7,CASSVYEQYF
TRBV4-2,TRBJ1-1,CASSHPVGNPLNTEAFF
TRBV28,TRBJ2-7,CASSGIGYEQYF
TRBV6-5,TRBJ2-4,CALLDTNKNIQYF
TRBV4-2,TRBJ2-5,CASSQADLTGETQYF
TRBV19,TRBJ2-7,CASSIRTDYEQYF
TRBV9,TRBJ2-1,CASSVDGSGMSNEQFF
TRBV7-9,TRBJ2-6,CASSADSSGANVLTF
TRBV5-1,TRBJ2-1,CASSLAQGYNEQFF